This T cell receptor beta chain is from a study of blood T cells in healthy people across ages. Study-wide results and caveats: Long-lived and aged donors differed, with more naive CD4+ cells and higher diversity in the long-lived. The fall in TCR beta diversity per million T cells was roughly linear with age.

A few counts support this clonotype. What it binds is unknown. The CDR3 consists of 14 residues. Germline values: CDR1 KGHSH, CDR2 LQKENI. V was cut by 0 bases and J by 10 bases, with 15 bases left in between. Primed by a sample-barcoded 5' primer and a J-beta primer mix, a second PCR proceeded for 7 to 11 cycles. CDR3-containing paired-end reads numbered at least 2.5 million in each sample. Via MiXCR, TCRdb re-called the 5' RACE reads, giving one row per CDR3 protein. The table has more than 700,000 distinct CDR3 sequences, about 48% seen once. The chain recombines TRBV18 with TRBJ1-2; D is uncertain. This TCR derives from a man older than 75 in good health. Sequenced: blood. The CDR3: CASSPPSLPEDYTF. In DNA, the CDR3 is TGTGCCAGCTCACCACCGAGTCTGCCTGAGGACTACACCTTC.